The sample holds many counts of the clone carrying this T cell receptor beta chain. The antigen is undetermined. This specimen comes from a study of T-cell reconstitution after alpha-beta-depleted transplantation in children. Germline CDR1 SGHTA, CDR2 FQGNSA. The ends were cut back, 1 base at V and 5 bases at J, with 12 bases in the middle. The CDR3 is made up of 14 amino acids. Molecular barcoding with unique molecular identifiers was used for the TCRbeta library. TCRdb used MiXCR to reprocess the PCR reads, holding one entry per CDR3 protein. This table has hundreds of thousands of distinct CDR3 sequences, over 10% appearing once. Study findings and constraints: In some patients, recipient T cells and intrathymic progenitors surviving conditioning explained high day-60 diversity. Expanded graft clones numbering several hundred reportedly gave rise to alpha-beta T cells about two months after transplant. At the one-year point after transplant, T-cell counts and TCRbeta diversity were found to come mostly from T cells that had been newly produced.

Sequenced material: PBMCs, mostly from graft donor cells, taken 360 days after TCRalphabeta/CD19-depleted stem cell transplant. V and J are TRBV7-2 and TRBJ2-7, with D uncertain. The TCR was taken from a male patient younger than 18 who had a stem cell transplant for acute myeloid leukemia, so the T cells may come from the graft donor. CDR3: CASSLVTLLNEQYF. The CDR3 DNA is TGTGCCAGCAGCTTAGTCACACTTTTAAACGAGCAGTACTTC. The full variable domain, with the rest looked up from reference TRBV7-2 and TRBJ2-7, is GAGVSQSPSNKVTEKGKDVELRCDPISGHTALYWYRQSLGQGLEFLIYFQGNSAPDKSGLPSDRFSAERTGGSVSTLTIQRTQQEDSAVYLCASSLVTLLNEQYFGPGTRLTVT.